Shown below are 5 T cell receptor beta chains from a single sample sequenced in a study of a mutant IDH1 vaccine in newly diagnosed glioma. Time point given: baseline, week 1 (first vaccination visit). Sample treatment: pre-vaccination baseline after standard-of-care therapy. Here immunoSEQ multiplex PCR was the method, and the copy in TCRdb shows in-frame clones only, minus some. This sample yields around 89,000 clones, of which 80% to 90% are seen a single time; 7.4% belongs to the top ten. The sample consisted of PBMCs, taken from a glioma patient treated with radiotherapy, temozolomide or both. The source of these receptors is a woman aged 45-59 years with glioma.

The chain links TRBV5-6 to TRBJ1-1; tentative D call: TRBD1 (5 bases). Trimming cost V 7 bases and J 1 base, with 14 bases left between them. CDR1 SGHDT and CDR2 YYEEEE come from the germline V gene. The CDR3 runs to 14 residues. The CDR3 DNA reads as TGTGCCAGCCACGGGGCAGGGTCGAACACTGAAGCTTTCTTT. Translated: CASHGAGSNTEAFF.

The rearrangement links TRBV9 to TRBJ1-1; 8 nucleotides match TRBD1. This CDR3 region has 14 residues. Trimming at V came to 1 base and at J to 11 bases, leaving 10 bases not matched to a gene. CDR1 is SGDLS, CDR2 YYNGEE, per germline. The CDR3: CASSVSRGREEAFF. The CDR3 region has the DNA TGTGCCAGCAGCGTAAGCAGGGGGCGAGAAGAGGCTTTCTTT.

The chain carries TRBV11-2 and TRBJ2-7; D is unclear. V was clipped by 2 bases and J by 6 bases, with 5 bases between them. Germline CDR1 is SGHAT and CDR2 is FQNNGV. This CDR3 is built from 11 residues. The CDR3 loop is CASSLQVEQYF. For the CDR3, the DNA is TGTGCCAGCAGCTTACAGGTCGAGCAGTACTTC.

This chain joins TRBV13 and TRBJ1-6; maybe TRBD1 (5 bases). V lost 1 base, J lost 10 bases, and 17 bases lay in between. This CDR3 spans 16 amino acids. Germline loops: CDR1 PRHDT, CDR2 FYEKMQ (reference sequence). The CDR3 nucleotides are TGTGCCAGCAGCTTAGCCAGACAGCAAGCTAGGTCACCCCTCCACTTT. Protein sequence: CASSLARQQARSPLHF.

This chain joins TRBV4-3 and TRBJ1-1; 8 bases are shared with TRBD1. After removal of 0 bases from V and 9 bases from J, the junction contained 12 bases not matched to a gene. Germline V gives CDR1 LGHNA, CDR2 YSLEER. This CDR3 has 16 residues. The CDR3 sequence: CASSQETGTGLLKAFF. In nucleotides, the CDR3 is TGCGCCAGCAGCCAAGAAACGGGGACAGGTTTACTGAAAGCTTTCTTT.